The 28 T cell receptor beta chains given below trace back to one sample, sequenced in a study of cytomegalovirus exposure and HLA in healthy donors. TCRdb's table, derived via immunoSEQ multiplex PCR, lists solely in-frame clones and lacks some. The sample contains roughly 120,000 clones, 70% to 90% of which appear only once. Sequencing was done on a sample of PBMCs. All receptors derive from a man between 18 and 35 years old in good health and CMV-seropositive.

The V and J genes are TRBV7-8 and TRBJ2-7, with D possibly matching TRBD2 (5 bases). There are 16 residues in the CDR3. Germline V gives CDR1 SGHVS, CDR2 FQNEAQ. V was trimmed by 5 bases and J by 1 base, leaving 18 bases between them. The CDR3 DNA reads TGTGCCAGCAGCCCCATAGGGCCTAGCAAATCCTACGAGCAGTACTTC. It yields the protein CASSPIGPSKSYEQYF.

This chain uses TRBV7-2 with TRBJ2-5; 8 nucleotides agree with TRBD2. This CDR3 has 18 amino acids. Germline CDR1 reads SGHTA; CDR2 reads FQGNSA. V gave up 1 base and J gave up 3 bases; unmatched junction bases: 13. The chain's CDR3 is CASSLDVGGLGNKETQYF. CDR3 in DNA: TGTGCCAGCAGCTTAGATGTCGGGGGACTAGGCAATAAAGAGACCCAGTACTTC. Full variable domain (outside the CDR3, taken from reference TRBV7-2 and TRBJ2-5): GAGVSQSPSNKVTEKGKDVELRCDPISGHTALYWYRQSLGQGLEFLIYFQGNSAPDKSGLPSDRFSAERTGGSVSTLTIQRTQQEDSAVYLCASSLDVGGLGNKETQYFGPGTRLLVL.

This clone occurred once. This sequence joins TRBV11-2 and TRBJ2-1, with a possible D match to TRBD1 (6 bases). Germline CDR1 and CDR2: SGHAT and FQNNGV. The CDR3 is 15 residues long. V dropped 5 bases and J dropped 9 bases, with 20 bases sitting between them. The CDR3 region has the DNA TGTGCCAGCAGCGTGACTCGCTTGGGGACAATTGAGCAGTTCTTC. It is translated as CASSVTRLGTIEQFF. Full variable domain (remainder filled in from reference TRBV11-2 and TRBJ2-1): EAGVAQSPRYKIIEKRQSVAFWCNPISGHATLYWYQQILGQGPKLLIQFQNNGVVDDSQLPKDRFSAERLKGVDSTLKIQPAKLEDSAVYLCASSVTRLGTIEQFFGPGTRLTVL.

The chain combines TRBV4-3 with TRBJ1-1; D is unresolved. V was trimmed by 0 bases and J by 0 bases, leaving 8 bases between them. This CDR3 region has 15 residues. Germline values: CDR1 LGHNA, CDR2 YSLEER. The CDR3 here is CASSQEIGLNTEAFF. The CDR3 DNA sequence: TGCGCCAGCAGCCAAGAAATTGGGCTGAACACTGAAGCTTTCTTT.

This chain uses TRBV19 with TRBJ1-1; a possible D gene is TRBD1 (6 bases). Germline-derived CDR1 and CDR2 are LNHDA and SQIVND (reference sequence). Trimming took off 6 bases at V and 1 base at J, with 21 bases between the two ends. The length of the CDR3 is 17 residues. CDR3 region: CASRNRKGGRTNTEAFF. The DNA of the CDR3 is TGTGCCAGTAGAAACCGAAAAGGGGGTCGGACGAACACTGAAGCTTTCTTT.

This chain links TRBV4-1 with TRBJ2-1; 9 nucleotides agree with TRBD1. Germline V gene lookup returns CDR1 MGHRA and CDR2 YSYEKL. CDR3 length: 16 residues. Unmatched junction bases numbered 8, after V lost 4 bases and J lost 4 bases. The CDR3 is CASSRDDRGLYNEQFF. The CDR3 nucleotides read TGCGCCAGCAGCCGCGATGACAGGGGGTTATACAATGAGCAGTTCTTC.

This sequence joins TRBV7-2 and TRBJ2-7, with 8 bases fitting TRBD1. There are 17 residues in the CDR3. The germline V gene has CDR1 SGHTA and CDR2 FQGNSA. Trimming cost V 2 bases and J 3 bases; bases outside gene matches: 12. The CDR3 sequence is CASSLRGPDRVNYEQYF. CDR3 coding DNA: TGTGCCAGCAGCTTAAGGGGCCCGGACAGGGTGAACTACGAGCAGTACTTC.

This chain connects TRBV29-1 to TRBJ2-2; 9 positions match TRBD1. This CDR3 has 13 amino acids. Losses at the gene ends were 8 bases for V and 3 bases for J; bases not matched to a gene: 4. Germline V CDR1 and CDR2: SQVTM, ANQGSEA. CDR3 sequence (DNA): TGCAGCACCAGGACAGGGGACACCGGGGAGCTGTTTTTT. Protein: CSTRTGDTGELFF.

The chain combines TRBV6-1 with TRBJ2-7; TRBD2 matches at 8 bases. The V and J ends lost 4 bases and 1 base, in that order; junction bases with no gene match: 3. Germline loops: CDR1 MNHNS, CDR2 SASEGT. This CDR3 comprises 14 residues. CDR3: CASSGTSGSYEQYF. CDR3 nucleotides: TGTGCCAGCAGTGGAACTAGCGGTTCCTACGAGCAGTACTTC.

The table lists this clone with a count of one. The J gene is TRBJ1-6, the V gene TRBV10-3, with no clear D. The CDR3 runs 15 residues. Trimming pared 10 bases from V and 0 bases from J, leaving 13 bases between. Germline V gene data show CDR1 as ENHRY and CDR2 as SYGVKD. As DNA, the CDR3 is TGTGCCACTCTGGACGGGAGCTCCTATAATTCACCCCTCCACTTT. Its protein is CATLDGSSYNSPLHF.

The CDR3 loop reads CASRRRQGTNTEAFF. As DNA, the CDR3 is TGTGCCAGCAGAAGACGACAGGGGACGAACACTGAAGCTTTCTTT. The chain couples TRBV6-6 to TRBJ1-1; 8 positions agree with TRBD1. CDR3 length: 15 amino acids. Germline CDR1 is MNHNY and CDR2 is SVGAGI (reference sequence). V shed 6 bases, J shed 1 base, and the junction held 7 bases outside the gene matches.

This clone has at least ten counts. The V and J genes are TRBV5-6 and TRBJ1-2; D not certain. Trimming took 0 bases from V and 2 from J, leaving 5 bases between them. This CDR3 spans 13 amino acids. Germline lookup yields CDR1 SGHDT and CDR2 YYEEEE. The CDR3 coding sequence is TGTGCCAGCAGCTTGGGAACAAACTATGGCTACACCTTC. The encoded protein is CASSLGTNYGYTF.

This chain connects TRBV27 to TRBJ1-1, with a weak D call TRBD1 (5 bases). V was cut by 3 bases and J by 4 bases, with 9 bases left in between. The germline CDR1 and CDR2 sequences are MNHEY and SMNVEV (reference sequence). The CDR3 consists of 13 residues. This chain's CDR3 is CASSFRGSTEAFF. The CDR3 region has the DNA TGTGCCAGCAGTTTCCGGGGGAGCACTGAAGCTTTCTTT.

The sample holds a few counts of this clone. The chain recombines TRBV5-5 with TRBJ2-7; 10 nucleotides match TRBD1. CDR3 size: 15 residues. Looked up from germline, CDR1 is SGHKS and CDR2 is YYEKEE (reference sequence). V was pared by 0 bases and J by 2 bases, with 2 bases of the junction left unmatched. CDR3: CASSLVGTGAYEQYF. In DNA, the CDR3 is TGTGCCAGCAGCTTGGTAGGGACAGGGGCCTACGAGCAGTACTTC.

V is TRBV4-2 and J is TRBJ2-5, with D maybe TRBD1 (5 bases). Trimming left V 0 bases short and J 4 bases short, with 9 bases between. The CDR3 length is 14 residues. The germline V gene encodes CDR1 LGHNA and CDR2 YNFKEQ. CDR3 sequence (DNA): TGTGCCAGCAGCCAAGAATCAGGGCGAGAGACCCAGTACTTC. It encodes CASSQESGRETQYF.

As to this clone: Other DNA sequences in this sample translate to the same CDR3. The V call is TRBV7-9, the J call TRBJ2-1; D remains ambiguous. Germline values: CDR1 SEHNR, CDR2 FQNEAQ (reference sequence). Trimming took 2 bases from V and 0 from J, leaving 5 bases between them. The CDR3 consists of 14 residues. The CDR3 DNA reads as TGTGCCAGCAGCTTATCCGTCTCCTACAATGAGCAGTTCTTC. This encodes CASSLSVSYNEQFF.

The chain is built from TRBV10-3 and TRBJ2-7, with 11 nucleotides matching TRBD1. V lost 6 bases, J lost 0 bases, and 10 bases stayed unmatched. The CDR3 has 17 residues. CDR1 is ENHRY, CDR2 SYGVKD, per germline. CDR3 in DNA: TGTGCCATCAGGGGACAGGGGGTCGAGCCTGACTCCTACGAGCAGTACTTC. This encodes CAIRGQGVEPDSYEQYF.

The V call is TRBV27, the J call TRBJ2-7; 10 positions match TRBD1. Germline values: CDR1 MNHEY, CDR2 SMNVEV (reference sequence). This CDR3 is built from 15 residues. Germline trimming cut 6 bases from V and 7 bases from J; bases unmatched to any gene: 12. CDR3 DNA sequence: TGTGCCAGCAGCTTGTCCGGGACAGGGGTGAATGAGCAGTACTTC. Encoded protein: CASSLSGTGVNEQYF.

The chain employs TRBV2 and TRBJ2-1, with D perhaps matching TRBD2 (5 bases). The CDR3 has 15 amino acids. Germline V gives CDR1 SNHLY, CDR2 FYNNEI. V dropped 7 bases and J dropped 0 bases, with 13 bases sitting between them. The CDR3 nucleotides read TGTGCCAGCAAGGAGGACGGTAGCTCCTACAATGAGCAGTTCTTC. This gives the protein CASKEDGSSYNEQFF.

The chain combines TRBV6-5 with TRBJ2-1; a weak D match, TRBD1 (5 bases). CDR3 length equals 13 residues. V was clipped by 5 bases and J by 7 bases, with 12 bases between them. Germline CDR1 MNHEY, CDR2 SVGAGI. CDR3 coding DNA: TGTGCCAGCAGTCCCCTGGACACAAATGAGCAGTTCTTC. Encoded protein: CASSPLDTNEQFF.

V is TRBV5-5 and J is TRBJ1-1; 10 nucleotides align to TRBD1. The J segment lost 6 bases and the V segment lost 4 bases, leaving 3 bases of the junction unmatched. This CDR3 comprises 13 residues. In germline, CDR1 is SGHKS, CDR2 YYEKEE (reference sequence). The CDR3 nucleotides are TGTGCCAGCAGCCACGGGACAGGGGCTGAAGCTTTCTTT. Its protein is CASSHGTGAEAFF.

V and J are TRBV5-1 and TRBJ2-5, with 9 nucleotides matching TRBD2. The V gene's germline CDR1 is SGHRS and CDR2 YFSETQ. Trimming cost V 4 bases and J 5 bases; bases outside gene matches: 12. CDR3 length: 16 amino acids. CDR3 protein: CASSPRGSGGLETQYF. DNA of the CDR3: TGCGCCAGCAGCCCCCGGGGTAGCGGGGGTCTTGAGACCCAGTACTTC.

The J gene is TRBJ1-2, the V gene TRBV19; tentative D call: TRBD1 (5 bases). The CDR3 loop spans 13 amino acids. V dropped 6 bases and J dropped 4 bases, with 12 bases sitting between them. From germline, CDR1 is LNHDA and CDR2 SQIVND (reference sequence). CDR3 sequence (DNA): TGTGCCAGTAGCCCGGGGGACGTCTATGGCTACACCTTC. Protein sequence: CASSPGDVYGYTF.

The chain carries TRBV28 and TRBJ2-2, with TRBD1 identical over 7 bases. The CDR3 spans 14 residues. CDR1 is MDHEN and CDR2 is SYDVKM in the germline V gene. Losses at the gene ends were 7 bases for V and 4 bases for J; bases not matched to a gene: 6. CDR3 DNA: TGTGCCAGCACCGAACAGGGGACCACCGGGGAGCTGTTTTTT. It codes for CASTEQGTTGELFF.

The chain combines TRBV28 with TRBJ2-5, with unresolved D. V lost 6 bases, J lost 5 bases, and 7 bases lay in between. The CDR3 totals 11 residues. Germline V CDR1 and CDR2: MDHEN, SYDVKM. CDR3 nucleotides: TGTGCCAGCAGCCGTCCGGAGACCCAGTACTTC. Protein: CASSRPETQYF.

The chain joins TRBV6-1 to TRBJ2-1; TRBD2 matches at 11 bases. This CDR3 comprises 16 residues. V lost 2 bases and J lost 4; bases outside the gene matches: 4. Germline loops: CDR1 MNHNS, CDR2 SASEGT. CDR3 in DNA: TGTGCCAGCAGTGAATTTAGCGGGGGGGCGTACAATGAGCAGTTCTTC. It encodes CASSEFSGGAYNEQFF.

The genes are TRBV30 and TRBJ2-7, with 9 bases aligning to TRBD2. The V gene's germline CDR1 is GTSNPN and CDR2 SVGIG (reference sequence). The CDR3 loop spans 16 amino acids. Trimming at V came to 0 bases and at J to 5 bases, leaving 11 bases not matched to a gene. CDR3 sequence (DNA): TGTGCCTGGAGTGTACGAGGAAGCGGGGGGCTCCACGAGCAGTACTTC. This gives the protein CAWSVRGSGGLHEQYF.

A single count supports this clone. The J gene is TRBJ2-3, the V gene TRBV11-2; TRBD1 aligns across 7 bases. This CDR3 region has 15 residues. CDR1 is SGHAT, CDR2 FQNNGV, per germline. Losses at the gene ends were 5 bases for V and 0 bases for J; bases not matched to a gene: 5. The CDR3 sequence is CASSTGTVSTDTQYF. The CDR3 nucleotides are TGTGCCAGCAGCACCGGGACAGTTAGCACAGATACGCAGTATTTT.